The source of this T cell receptor (beta chain) is a study of blood T cell repertoires in COVID-19. The CDR3 is made up of 15 amino acids. Germline CDR1 LNHNV, CDR2 YYDKDF (reference sequence). The ends lost 3 bases at V and 4 bases at J; junction bases unmatched: 4. Per the original methods: Amplifying reference gene primers gave estimates of nucleated cell counts. The assay was immunoSEQ multiplex PCR, and TCRdb's table has in-frame clones only and misses some. V and J calls and clone size follow that table, whereas D and trimming were derived from the DNA. This sample yields about 280,000 clones, of which around 90% are seen a single time; roughly 2% belongs to the top ten.

The TCR sequence derives from a woman aged 45-65 years who had recovered from COVID-19. The chain carries TRBV15 and TRBJ2-2; 8 nucleotides align to TRBD1. The sequenced sample was peripheral blood. This CDR3 reads CATSRDRAGTGELFF. CDR3 DNA sequence: TGTGCCACCAGCAGGGACAGGGCGGGCACCGGGGAGCTGTTTTTT.